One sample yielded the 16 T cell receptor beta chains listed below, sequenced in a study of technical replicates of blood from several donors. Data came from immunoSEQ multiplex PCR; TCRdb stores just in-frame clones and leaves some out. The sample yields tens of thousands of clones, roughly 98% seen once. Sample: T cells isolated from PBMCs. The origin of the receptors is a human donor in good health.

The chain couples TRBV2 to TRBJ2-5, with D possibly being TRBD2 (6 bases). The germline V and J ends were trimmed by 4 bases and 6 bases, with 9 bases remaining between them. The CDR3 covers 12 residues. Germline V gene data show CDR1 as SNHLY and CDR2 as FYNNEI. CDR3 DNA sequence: TGTGCCAGCAGTGTCGGGGGACAGACCCAGTACTTC. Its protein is CASSVGGQTQYF.

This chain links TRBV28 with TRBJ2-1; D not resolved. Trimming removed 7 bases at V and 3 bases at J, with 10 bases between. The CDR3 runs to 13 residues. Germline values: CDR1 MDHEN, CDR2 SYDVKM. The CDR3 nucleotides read TGTGCCAGCATTAATTCCGGCTACAATGAGCAGTTCTTC. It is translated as CASINSGYNEQFF.

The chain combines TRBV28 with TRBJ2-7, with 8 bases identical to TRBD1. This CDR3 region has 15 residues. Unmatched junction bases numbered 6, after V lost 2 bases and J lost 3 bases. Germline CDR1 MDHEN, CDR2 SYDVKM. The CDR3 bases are TGTGCCAGCAGTTTACCGGGGACAGGAGACTACGAGCAGTACTTC. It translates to CASSLPGTGDYEQYF.

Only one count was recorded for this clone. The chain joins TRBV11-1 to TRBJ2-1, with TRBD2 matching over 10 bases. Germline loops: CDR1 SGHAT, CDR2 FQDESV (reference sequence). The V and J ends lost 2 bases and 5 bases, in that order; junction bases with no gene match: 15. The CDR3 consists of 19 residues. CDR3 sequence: CASSLIPLRLAGANNEQFF. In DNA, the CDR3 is TGTGCCAGCAGCTTAATCCCCCTTCGGCTAGCGGGGGCGAACAATGAGCAGTTCTTC.

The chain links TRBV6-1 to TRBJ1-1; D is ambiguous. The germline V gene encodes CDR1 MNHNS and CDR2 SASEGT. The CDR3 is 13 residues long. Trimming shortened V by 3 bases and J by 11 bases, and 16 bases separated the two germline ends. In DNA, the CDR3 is TGTGCCAGCAGTGAGGAAAGGAGACTCGATGCTTTCTTT. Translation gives CASSEERRLDAFF.

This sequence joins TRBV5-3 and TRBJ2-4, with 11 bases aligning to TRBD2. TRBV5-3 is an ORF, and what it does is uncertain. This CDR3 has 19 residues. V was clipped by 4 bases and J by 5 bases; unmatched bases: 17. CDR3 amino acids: CARSTDGPSGGLEENIQYF. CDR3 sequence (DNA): TGTGCCAGAAGCACCGATGGGCCTAGCGGGGGGTTGGAGGAAAACATTCAGTACTTC.

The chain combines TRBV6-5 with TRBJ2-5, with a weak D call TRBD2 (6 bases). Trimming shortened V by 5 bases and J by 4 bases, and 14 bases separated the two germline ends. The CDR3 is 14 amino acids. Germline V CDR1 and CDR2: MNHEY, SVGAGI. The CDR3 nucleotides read TGTGCCAGCAGTGTGGATCAGGGAGGAGAGACCCAGTACTTC. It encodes CASSVDQGGETQYF.

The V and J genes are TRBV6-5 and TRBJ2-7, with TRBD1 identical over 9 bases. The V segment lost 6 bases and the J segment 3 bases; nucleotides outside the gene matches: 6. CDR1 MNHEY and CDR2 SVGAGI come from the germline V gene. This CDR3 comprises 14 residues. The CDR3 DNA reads TGTGCCAGCAGAAGGACAGGGGAACACTACGAGCAGTACTTC. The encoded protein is CASRRTGEHYEQYF.

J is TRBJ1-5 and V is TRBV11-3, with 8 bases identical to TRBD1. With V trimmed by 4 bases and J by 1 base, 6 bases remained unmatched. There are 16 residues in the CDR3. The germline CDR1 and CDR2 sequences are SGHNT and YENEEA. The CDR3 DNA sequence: TGTGCCAGCAGCTCCCCACAGGGGGGAAGCAATCAGCCCCAGCATTTT. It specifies CASSSPQGGSNQPQHF.

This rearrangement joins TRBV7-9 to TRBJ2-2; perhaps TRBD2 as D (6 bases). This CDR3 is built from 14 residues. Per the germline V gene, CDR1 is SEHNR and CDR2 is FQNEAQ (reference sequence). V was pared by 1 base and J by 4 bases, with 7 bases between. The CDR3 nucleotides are TGTGCCAGCAGCTTAGAAGCGGGCACCGGGGAGCTGTTTTTT. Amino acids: CASSLEAGTGELFF.

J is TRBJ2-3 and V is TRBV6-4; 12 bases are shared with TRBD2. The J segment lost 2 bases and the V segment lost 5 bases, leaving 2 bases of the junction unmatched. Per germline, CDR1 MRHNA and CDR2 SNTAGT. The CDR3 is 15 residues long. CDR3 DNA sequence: TGTGCCAGCAGTCGGACTAGCGGGGACACAGATACGCAGTATTTT. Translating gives CASSRTSGDTDTQYF.

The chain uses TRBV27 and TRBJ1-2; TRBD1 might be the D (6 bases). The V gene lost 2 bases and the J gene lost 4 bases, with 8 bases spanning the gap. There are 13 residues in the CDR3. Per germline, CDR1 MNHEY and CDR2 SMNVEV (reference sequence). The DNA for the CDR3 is TGTGCCAGCAGTTTACAGGGGAGCTATGGCTACACCTTC. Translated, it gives CASSLQGSYGYTF.

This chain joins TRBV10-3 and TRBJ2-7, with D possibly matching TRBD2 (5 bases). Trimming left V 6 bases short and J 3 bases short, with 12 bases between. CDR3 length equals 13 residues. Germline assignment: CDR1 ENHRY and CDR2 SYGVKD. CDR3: CAIRVGVLYEQYF. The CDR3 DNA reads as TGTGCCATCAGGGTCGGGGTCCTCTACGAGCAGTACTTC.

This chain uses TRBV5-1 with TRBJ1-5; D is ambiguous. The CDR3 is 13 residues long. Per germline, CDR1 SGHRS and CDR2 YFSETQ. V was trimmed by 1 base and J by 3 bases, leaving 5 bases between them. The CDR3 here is CASSLTVNQPQHF. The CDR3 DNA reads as TGCGCCAGCAGCTTGACAGTCAATCAGCCCCAGCATTTT.

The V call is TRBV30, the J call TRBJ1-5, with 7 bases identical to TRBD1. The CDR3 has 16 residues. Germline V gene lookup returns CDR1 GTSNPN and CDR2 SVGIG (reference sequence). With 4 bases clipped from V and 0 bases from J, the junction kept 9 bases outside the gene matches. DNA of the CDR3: TGTGCCTGGACTCAGGGGACAGCTTATAGCAATCAGCCCCAGCATTTT. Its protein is CAWTQGTAYSNQPQHF. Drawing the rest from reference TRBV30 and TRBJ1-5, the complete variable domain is SQTIHQWPATLVQPVGSPLSLECTVEGTSNPNLYWYRQAAGRGLQLLFYSVGIGQISSEVPQNLSASRPQDRQFILSSKKLLLSDSGFYLCAWTQGTAYSNQPQHFGDGTRLSIL.

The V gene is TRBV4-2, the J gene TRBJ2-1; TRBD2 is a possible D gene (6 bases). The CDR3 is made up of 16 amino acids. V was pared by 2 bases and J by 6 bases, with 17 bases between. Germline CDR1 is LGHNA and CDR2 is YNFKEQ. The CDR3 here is CASSQSAPTGGNEQFF. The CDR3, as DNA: TGTGCCAGCAGCCAAAGCGCCCCCACCGGGGGCAATGAGCAGTTCTTC.